The rows below give T cell receptor beta chains drawn from one sample of a study of shared clonotypes between healthy human individuals. Sequenced by immunoSEQ multiplex PCR; TCRdb stores in-frame clones only, minus some. The table shows around 650,000 clones, with roughly 96% occurring only once. Sequencing input: naive CD8+ T cells sorted from blood. The receptors come from a woman in her thirties in good health. Both conserved end residues are part of each CDR3. A D gene is named only where the DNA matches it firmly. Some rows have no size entry. The others give once, few or many, or a class for an expanded clone.

TRBJ1-5	once	TRBV5-6	.	CASSATLGAYGQPQHF	TGTGCCAGCAGTGCGACATTGGGGGCGTACGGCCAGCCCCAGCATTTT
TRBJ2-7	once	TRBV10-2	TRBD2	CASSEGLAETYEQYF	TGCGCCAGCAGTGAGGGTCTAGCGGAAACCTACGAGCAGTACTTC
TRBJ2-7	once	TRBV30	.	CAWSTGGTYEQYF	TGTGCCTGGAGTACCGGAGGGACCTACGAGCAGTACTTC
TRBJ1-5	.	TRBV28	.	CASSFRPGRSFNQPQHF	TGTGCCAGCAGTTTCAGGCCGGGACGGAGCTTCAATCAGCCCCAGCATTTT
TRBJ2-3	.	TRBV6-5	.	CASSYAQGLSTDTQYF	TGTGCCAGCAGTTACGCACAGGGTCTGAGCACAGATACGCAGTATTTT
TRBJ1-6	.	TRBV5-6	.	CASSFYNSPLHF	TGTGCCAGCAGCTTCTATAATTCACCCCTCCACTTT
TRBJ2-7	.	TRBV4-2	.	CASSRTGEQYF	TGTGCCAGCAGCAGGACTGGGGAGCAGTACTTC
TRBJ2-4	.	TRBV10-3	.	CAISEGGGKNIQYF	TGTGCCATCAGTGAGGGGGGCGGCAAAAACATTCAGTACTTC
TRBJ2-2	.	TRBV7-9	.	CASSLRGASGNPETGELFF	TGTGCCAGCAGCTTAAGGGGGGCTAGCGGAAACCCGGAGACCGGGGAGCTGTTTTTT
TRBJ2-7	.	TRBV19	.	CATSDSFSYEQYF	TGTGCCACTTCGGACAGCTTCTCCTACGAGCAGTACTTC
TRBJ2-7	.	TRBV30	TRBD2	CAWASLAGRYEQYF	TGTGCCTGGGCTAGCTTAGCGGGACGGTACGAGCAGTACTTC
TRBJ2-1	.	TRBV28	TRBD2	CASQPLRGSPSGIYNEQFF	TGTGCCAGCCAACCCTTACGTGGGTCTCCTAGCGGGATCTACAATGAGCAGTTCTTC
TRBJ1-2	.	TRBV6-5	.	CASSYSSNYGYTF	TGTGCCAGCAGTTACAGTTCTAACTATGGCTACACCTTC
TRBJ2-7	.	TRBV28	TRBD2	CASSSPRASGTYEQYF	TGTGCCAGCAGCTCACCTCGGGCTAGCGGGACCTACGAGCAGTACTTC
TRBJ2-2	few	TRBV30	.	CAWKNTGELFF	TGTGCCTGGAAGAACACCGGGGAGCTGTTTTTT
TRBJ2-2	.	TRBV5-6	TRBD2	CASSEGAGGPEAGELFF	TGTGCCAGCAGCGAAGGAGCGGGAGGGCCCGAGGCCGGGGAGCTGTTTTTT
TRBJ2-7	once	TRBV29-1	.	CSVEVGYEQYF	TGCAGCGTTGAGGTGGGCTACGAGCAGTACTTC
TRBJ1-3	.	TRBV11-2	.	CASSLEWPPNSGNTIYF	TGTGCCAGCAGCTTAGAATGGCCACCTAACTCTGGAAACACCATATATTTT
TRBJ2-7	.	TRBV7-8	TRBD1	CASRHLDRQPYEQYF	TGTGCCAGCAGGCATCTGGACAGGCAACCCTACGAGCAGTACTTC
TRBJ1-2	.	TRBV14	TRBD1	CASSQSGQGPRRGYTF	TGTGCCAGCAGCCAATCGGGACAGGGGCCGCGAAGAGGCTACACCTTC
TRBJ2-7	.	TRBV30	.	CAWSVDTYEQYF	TGTGCCTGGAGTGTAGACACCTACGAGCAGTACTTC
TRBJ2-7	.	TRBV6-5	TRBD1	CASQGDDNEQYF	TGTGCCAGCCAGGGGGACGACAACGAGCAGTACTTC